The following is a T cell receptor (beta chain) sequence with its context. The antigen this receptor binds is unknown. Base qualities were left out, and no much larger clone turns up one base away. The immunoSEQ Assay, a bias-controlled multiplex PCR, was used to amplify TCRbeta CDR3 regions from genomic DNA. As for the authors' bioinformatics: The number of nucleated cells in each sample was estimated from the amplification of reference gene primers within the assay. To quantify the absolute abundance of each unique TCRbeta CDR3 rearrangement, sequence reads were collapsed and filtered. For each sample, productive Simpson clonality was calculated by taking the square root of Simpson's diversity index across productive rearrangements. TCRdb stores this immuneACCESS table with in-frame sequences only. Part of the clones is absent; in the studies checked, under half of the shortfall reflects unresolved V genes, and no reason is known for the rest. V and J calls plus clone size are reproduced from that table; the DNA served to infer D and trimming. The sample table lists fewer than 300,000 clones, around 80% of them with a count of one. The ten largest clones add up to 5% of the sample.

The data stem from a study of blood T cell repertoires in COVID-19 (TCRdb year 2020). Describing the broader study: Collaborator samples came from the United States, Italy and Spain and covered acute and convalescent phases of COVID-19. The material from the prospective study consisted of cDNA or gDNA derived from T cells, B-cell-depleted T cells, or PBMCs. The dataset comprised deeply sampled blood TCRbeta repertoires from subjects exposed to, actively infected with, or recovered from COVID-19. The repertoires were made available in a free public database intended to serve as a resource for research on the immune response to SARS-CoV-2. Samples were obtained from the ongoing ImmuneRACE study (first 160 participants) and from 950 to 1,500 subjects provided by 6 global collaborators. The sample metadata nearly always contained a de-identified subject ID, COVID-19 status, age in years and sex. Where available, HLA class I and class II types were obtained from metadata supplied by the sample provider rather than from assay-based typing.

Participants in the prospective study were enrolled through a virtual design, were aged roughly 18 to 100 years, and lived in some 24 United States geographic areas. In the prospective study, participants were assigned to cohorts based on the clinical history participants reported in a screening survey and a study questionnaire. Exposed participants had been in contact, within 2 weeks of entering the study, with a person who had a PCR-confirmed or clinician-diagnosed case of COVID-19. Each participant in the prospective study had whole blood, serum and a nasopharyngeal or oropharyngeal swab collected by mobile phlebotomists. Prospective study participants could optionally give additional blood draws and questionnaires over a 2-month period. Prospective study blood samples were shipped either frozen or at room temperature before DNA extraction. Study-wide conclusions, independent of this receptor: The amount of clinical and demographic metadata varied by source and participant and was provided uncurated.

Sequences were obtained from PBMCs or T cells enriched from blood (not recorded which). The sequence was collected from a man aged 35-49 years who had been exposed to COVID-19.

The nucleotides read TGTGCCAGCTCACCAATGAGGTCCTACGAGCAGTACTTC. Translation gives CASSPMRSYEQYF. This receptor chain uses TRBV18 and TRBJ2-7; no D gene is confidently identified. Trimming takes 2 bases from V and 1 base from J, and the germline ends sit 6 bases apart. The germline V gene sets CDR1 to KGHSH and CDR2 to LQKENI. The CDR3 runs 13 residues from the cysteine to the phenylalanine. Only CDR3 DNA is held: 39 bases, read in frame from base 1.